These T cell receptor beta chains were read from a single sample in a study of control samples from healthy donors and cancer patients. The assay was immunoSEQ multiplex PCR, and TCRdb's table has in-frame clones only and misses some. This table has about 410,000 clones, around nine tenths appearing once. Sequences were obtained from PBMCs. These receptors all stem from a man in his forties or fifties with head and neck cancer. The CDR3 runs from the conserved cysteine through the conserved F or W. The D gene is left open where the match is weak.

>TRBJ1-5|TRBV28|-
CASSLLSYFQPQHF
TGTGCCAGCAGTTTATTGTCCTATTTCCAGCCCCAGCATTTT
>TRBJ2-5|TRBV19|TRBD1
CASSRQGTQETQYF
TGTGCCAGTAGTCGACAGGGGACCCAAGAGACCCAGTACTTC
>TRBJ2-1|TRBV25-1|TRBD1
CASSVGTGQGAYNEQFF
TGTGCCAGCAGTGTAGGGACCGGACAGGGGGCCTACAATGAGCAGTTCTTC
>TRBJ1-5|TRBV6-2/TRBV6-3|-
CASSWPFRPQHF
TGTGCCAGCAGTTGGCCGTTTCGACCCCAGCATTTT
>TRBJ1-2|TRBV27|-
CASSSPRDRLGVYGYTF
TGTGCCAGCAGTTCACCCCGGGACCGTCTTGGGGTTTATGGCTACACCTTC
>TRBJ2-5|TRBV28|TRBD1
CASTPGQGRETQYF
TGTGCCAGCACGCCGGGACAGGGGCGAGAGACCCAGTACTTC
>TRBJ2-1|TRBV3-1/TRBV3-2|-
CASSPGTVNEQFF
TGTGCCAGCAGCCCTGGAACGGTCAATGAGCAGTTCTTC
>TRBJ1-2|TRBV4-2|-
CASSPKVPGRAFYGYTF
TGTGCCAGCAGCCCCAAGGTCCCTGGACGGGCCTTCTATGGCTACACCTTC
>TRBJ1-1|TRBV11-2|-
CASSLSTNTEAFF
TGTGCCAGCAGCTTGTCCACGAACACTGAAGCTTTCTTT
>TRBJ2-1|TRBV4-3|-
CASSQRLVANEQFF
TGCGCCAGCAGCCAAAGGTTGGTGGCAAATGAGCAGTTCTTC
>TRBJ2-2|TRBV6-1|TRBD1
CASSEGKRGLTGELFF
TGTGCCAGCAGTGAAGGAAAAAGGGGGCTCACCGGGGAGCTGTTTTTT
>TRBJ2-4|TRBV6-1|-
CASSEAPTTGIQYF
TGTGCCAGCAGTGAAGCTCCCACGACGGGCATTCAGTACTTC
>TRBJ2-1|TRBV7-2|TRBD2
CASSFQRGSANEQFF
TGTGCCAGCAGCTTCCAGCGGGGTAGCGCCAATGAGCAGTTCTTC